What follows are 8 T cell receptor beta chains derived from one specimen sequenced in a study of OX40 agonist ivuxolimab in advanced cancers. The method was immunoSEQ multiplex PCR; TCRdb's version includes in-frame clones alone and lacks a portion of them. The data contain 25,000 to 35,000 clones, more than 85% of them seen just once; the ten biggest clones take up nearly 15%. The source was CD4+ or CD8+ T cells sorted from blood, collected in a trial of the OX40 agonist ivuxolimab. The receptors come from an adult with an advanced solid tumor such as melanoma, head and neck, liver or kidney cancer.

The gene calls are TRBV9 and TRBJ2-1; D may be TRBD1 or TRBD2 (5 bases each). Germline CDR1 and CDR2: SGDLS and YYNGEE. This CDR3 is 13 amino acids long. V shed 4 bases and J shed 11 bases, with 16 bases lying between them. As DNA, the CDR3 is TGTGCCAGCAGCCCCAACTCCGGGACCCAGCAGTTCTTC. Protein sequence: CASSPNSGTQQFF.

The chain uses TRBV28 and TRBJ2-3, with TRBD1 identical over 8 bases. Per the germline V gene, CDR1 is MDHEN and CDR2 is SYDVKM. The CDR3 totals 15 residues. J gave up 6 bases and V 3 bases, and 8 bases lay outside the gene matches. CDR3 loop: CASSFETGASDTQYF. CDR3 DNA: TGTGCCAGCAGTTTCGAGACAGGGGCATCTGATACGCAGTATTTT.

V usage is TRBV7-9 and J usage is TRBJ2-5; 7 bases are shared with TRBD1. This CDR3 is built from 13 residues. V shed 1 base and J 7 bases; nucleotides not matched to a gene: 3. The germline V gene has CDR1 SEHNR and CDR2 FQNEAQ (reference sequence). The CDR3 nucleotides read TGTGCCAGCAGCTTAGTATCAGGGGGGACCCAGTACTTC. It translates to CASSLVSGGTQYF.

This rearrangement joins TRBV9 to TRBJ2-1; TRBD2 matches 13 bases. Germline loops: CDR1 SGDLS, CDR2 YYNGEE. V lost 3 bases and J lost 9; bases outside the gene matches: 3. CDR3 length equals 14 residues. Written as DNA, the CDR3 is TGTGCCAGCAGCGGGACTAGCGGGAGCACTGAGCAGTTCTTC. Translated: CASSGTSGSTEQFF.

The rearrangement joins TRBV19 to TRBJ2-3; D uncertain. There are 16 residues in the CDR3. Trimming shortened V by 1 base and J by 4 bases, and 15 bases separated the two germline ends. CDR1 is LNHDA and CDR2 is SQIVND in the germline V gene (reference sequence). The CDR3 reads CASSIVSYSPADTQYF. In DNA form, the CDR3 reads TGTGCCAGTAGTATAGTCTCTTATTCCCCCGCAGATACGCAGTATTTT.

This chain links TRBV28 with TRBJ1-2, with TRBD1 matching 7 bases. V dropped 6 bases and J dropped 1; count of bases not matched to a gene: 8. Germline V gives CDR1 MDHEN, CDR2 SYDVKM. CDR3 length: 15 residues. Written as DNA, the CDR3 is TGTGCCAGCAGCTTGGACAGGTTTTATAACTATGGCTACACCTTC. Translating gives CASSLDRFYNYGYTF.

This chain connects TRBV5-8 to TRBJ2-3, with 8 bases that match TRBD2. Germline-derived CDR1 and CDR2 are SGHTS and YDEGEE. This CDR3 has 14 residues. J gave up 4 bases and V 0 bases, and 1 base lay outside the gene matches. The CDR3 protein is CASSLAGGADTQYF. CDR3 in DNA: TGTGCCAGCAGCTTGGCGGGGGGGGCAGATACGCAGTATTTT.

The V gene is TRBV7-9, the J gene TRBJ2-7; tentative D call: TRBD1 (6 bases). V was pared by 5 bases and J by 3 bases, with 8 bases between. Looked up from germline, CDR1 is SEHNR and CDR2 is FQNEAQ (reference sequence). The CDR3 is 12 amino acids. The CDR3 DNA reads as TGTGCCAGCAGCCACAGGGTCTACGAGCAGTACTTC. This gives the protein CASSHRVYEQYF.